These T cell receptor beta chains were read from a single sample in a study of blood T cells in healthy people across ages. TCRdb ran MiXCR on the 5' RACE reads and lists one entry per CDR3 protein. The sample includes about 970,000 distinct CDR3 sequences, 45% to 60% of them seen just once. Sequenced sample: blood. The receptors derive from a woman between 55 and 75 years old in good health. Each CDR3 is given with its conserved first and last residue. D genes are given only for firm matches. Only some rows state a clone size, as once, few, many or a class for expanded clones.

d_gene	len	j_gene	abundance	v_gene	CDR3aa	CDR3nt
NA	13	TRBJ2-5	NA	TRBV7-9	CASSLTFVETQYF	TGTGCCAGCAGCTTAACCTTCGTCGAGACCCAGTACTTC
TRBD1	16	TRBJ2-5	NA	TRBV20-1	CSASRSRDSRWETQYF	TGCAGTGCTAGTCGGTCCCGGGACAGCCGGTGGGAGACCCAGTACTTC
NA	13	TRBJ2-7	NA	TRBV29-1	CSVDGGPSYEQYF	TGCAGCGTTGATGGGGGACCAAGCTACGAGCAGTACTTC
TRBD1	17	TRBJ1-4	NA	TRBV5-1	CASRQGDREATNEKLFF	TGCGCCAGCAGACAAGGAGACAGGGAGGCGACTAATGAAAAACTGTTTTTT
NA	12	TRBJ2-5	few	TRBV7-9	CASSHSWETQYF	TGTGCCAGCAGCCACTCATGGGAGACCCAGTACTTC
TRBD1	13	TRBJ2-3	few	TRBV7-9	CATRTGSTDTQYF	TGTGCCACCCGGACAGGTAGCACAGATACGCAGTATTTT
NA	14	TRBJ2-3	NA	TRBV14	CASSQAGARHTQYF	TGTGCCAGCAGCCAAGCCGGGGCACGCCATACGCAGTATTTT
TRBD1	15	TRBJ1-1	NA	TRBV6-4	CVSSDGTGRNTEAFF	TGTGTCAGCAGTGACGGGACAGGGAGGAACACTGAAGCTTTCTTT
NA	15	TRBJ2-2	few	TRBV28	CASSGPGQNTGELFF	TGTGCCAGCAGTGGGCCGGGACAGAACACCGGGGAGCTGTTTTTT
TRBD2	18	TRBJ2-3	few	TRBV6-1	CASSRLAGGVLGTDTQYF	TGTGCCAGCAGCCGACTAGCGGGAGGAGTTTTGGGCACAGATACGCAGTATTTT
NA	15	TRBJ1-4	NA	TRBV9	CASSVRSQANEKLFF	TGTGCCAGCAGCGTAAGGTCTCAGGCCAATGAAAAACTGTTTTTT
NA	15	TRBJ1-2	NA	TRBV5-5	CASSLAQGVNYGYTF	TGTGCCAGCAGCTTGGCACAGGGCGTTAACTATGGCTACACCTTC
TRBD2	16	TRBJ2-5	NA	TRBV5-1	CASSSSGGLVRETQYF	TGCGCCAGCAGCTCGAGCGGGGGGCTCGTTAGGGAGACCCAGTACTTC
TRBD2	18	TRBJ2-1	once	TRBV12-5	CASGLVSFGGRALNEQFF	TGTGCTAGTGGTTTGGTTTCCTTCGGCGGGAGGGCCTTAAATGAGCAGTTCTTC
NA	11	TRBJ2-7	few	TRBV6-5	CATNGAYEQYF	TGTGCCACAAACGGGGCTTACGAGCAGTACTTC
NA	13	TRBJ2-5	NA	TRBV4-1	CASSQYVTETQYF	TGCGCCAGCAGCCAATACGTAACGGAGACCCAGTACTTC
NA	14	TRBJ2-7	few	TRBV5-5	CASSKVPGSYEQYF	TGTGCCAGCAGCAAAGTTCCCGGGAGCTACGAGCAGTACTTC
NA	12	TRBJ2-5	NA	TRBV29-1	CSVRPVQETQYF	TGCAGCGTAAGGCCCGTTCAAGAGACCCAGTACTTC
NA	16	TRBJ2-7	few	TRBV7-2	CASSLSVRRGSYEQYF	TGTGCCAGCAGCTTAAGCGTACGGCGGGGCTCCTACGAGCAGTACTTC
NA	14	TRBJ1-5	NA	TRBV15	CATSKQVLNQPQHF	TGTGCCACCAGCAAACAGGTGCTGAATCAGCCCCAGCATTTT
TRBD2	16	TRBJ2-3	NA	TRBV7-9	CASSLPRASGKDTQYF	TGTGCCAGCAGCTTACCTCGGGCTAGCGGGAAGGATACGCAGTATTTT
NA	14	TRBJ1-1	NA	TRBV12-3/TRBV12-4	CASSHQERNTEAFF	TGTGCCAGCAGCCACCAGGAGAGGAACACTGAAGCTTTCTTT
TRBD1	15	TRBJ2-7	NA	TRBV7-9	CASSLETGLIYEQYF	TGTGCCAGCAGCTTAGAGACAGGGTTAATCTACGAGCAGTACTTC
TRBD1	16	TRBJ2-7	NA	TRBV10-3	CAISDPGQEDSYEQYF	TGTGCCATCAGTGACCCCGGACAGGAGGACTCCTACGAGCAGTACTTC